Each of the 27 T cell receptor beta chains below was sequenced from the same sample in a study of T cells expressing NK-cell markers. TCRdb reprocessed the 5' RACE reads and keeps a single row for each CDR3 protein, giving no DNA. The sample data list approximately 420,000 distinct CDR3 sequences. Sequencing input: blood T cells: a sorted CD56 or NKG2C T cell subset, CD4+ or CD8+ T cells, or bulk PBMC T cells (not recorded which). Receptors were obtained from a woman aged 45-59 years in good health.

V is TRBV7-2 and J is TRBJ1-1. This CDR3 is built from 14 residues. CDR1 is SGHTA and CDR2 is FQGNSA in the germline V gene. The CDR3: CASKTETTDTEAFF.

V usage is TRBV20-1 and J usage is TRBJ2-3; TCRdb picks TRBD2, but there is no DNA to check that call. The CDR3 is made up of 15 amino acids. The germline V gene has CDR1 DFQATT and CDR2 SNEGSKA (reference sequence). CDR3 residues: CSATRTSGITDTQYF.

CDR3 loop: CASSPTRQGRDHEQYF. V is TRBV18 and J is TRBJ2-7; lacking DNA, the TRBD1 call made by TCRdb goes unchecked. Germline V gene lookup returns CDR1 KGHSH and CDR2 LQKENI. This CDR3 contains 16 residues.

The rearrangement links TRBV6-1 to TRBJ1-5. Germline V lookup: CDR1 MNHNS, CDR2 SASEGT. This CDR3 is 12 amino acids long. CDR3 sequence reads: CASSGRNQPQHF.

CDR3: CASTSGDRWNTEAFF. The rearrangement uses TRBV12-3 or TRBV12-4 and TRBJ1-1. The CDR3 runs 15 residues.

The V and J genes are TRBV7-6 and TRBJ2-1. From germline, CDR1 is SGHVS and CDR2 FNYEAQ. The CDR3 spans 16 residues. The CDR3 loop is CASSFLYGSPYNEQFF.

The CDR3 loop reads CASSLGPGDQSYEQYF. The rearrangement uses TRBV7-6 and TRBJ2-7; the D gene TCRdb calls, TRBD1, cannot be checked with no DNA. From germline, CDR1 is SGHVS and CDR2 FNYEAQ. The CDR3 covers 16 residues. The variable domain in full, completed from reference TRBV7-6 and TRBJ2-7, reads GAGVSQSPRYKVTKRGQDVALRCDPISGHVSLYWYRQALGQGPEFLTYFNYEAQQDKSGLPNDRFSAERPEGSISTLTIQRTEQRDSAMYRCASSLGPGDQSYEQYFGPGTRLTVT.

This chain joins TRBV19 and TRBJ2-1. CDR3 length: 15 amino acids. Per germline, CDR1 LNHDA and CDR2 SQIVND (reference sequence). The CDR3 spells CASSMVANSYNEQFF.

This CDR3 reads CSVAGILTKGYTF. The genes are TRBV29-1 and TRBJ1-2; no DNA is available, so the TRBD1 call from TCRdb remains unchecked. The CDR3 length is 13 residues. The germline gives CDR1 SQVTM, CDR2 ANQGSEA.

This chain uses TRBV6-1 with TRBJ2-2; TCRdb gives TRBD1 as the D gene, but with no DNA this cannot be confirmed. In germline, CDR1 is MNHNS, CDR2 SASEGT. The CDR3 contains 15 residues. The CDR3 reads CASRGEAANTGELFF.

This chain joins TRBV11-2 and TRBJ2-5; the TCRdb call, TRBD1, lacks DNA for checking. CDR1 is SGHAT, CDR2 FQNNGV, per germline. The CDR3 has 16 amino acids. CDR3 region: CASSLDGPGGQETQYF.

The chain employs TRBV20-1 and TRBJ2-5. Germline assignment: CDR1 DFQATT and CDR2 SNEGSKA (reference sequence). This CDR3 region has 14 residues. CDR3 residues: CSATNETTQETQYF.

The rearrangement uses TRBV10-2 and TRBJ2-3; the D call of TRBD1 rests on TCRdb alone, since no DNA is present to check it. The CDR3 runs to 15 residues. In germline, CDR1 is WSHSY, CDR2 SAAADI. CDR3 amino acids: CARNPIGTSPDTQYF.

V usage is TRBV7-9 and J usage is TRBJ2-5; the TCRdb D gene call, TRBD1, has no DNA to confirm it. CDR1 is SEHNR and CDR2 is FQNEAQ in the germline V gene (reference sequence). CDR3 size: 15 residues. CDR3 sequence reads: CASSPTGHVQETQYF.

The gene calls are TRBV10-3 and TRBJ1-5; TCRdb lists TRBD1, though no DNA is available to test this call. There are 14 residues in the CDR3. Germline CDR1 and CDR2: ENHRY and SYGVKD. The CDR3 sequence is CAISQTGGGQPQHF.

The rearrangement links TRBV12-3 or TRBV12-4 to TRBJ1-1; TCRdb selects TRBD1, and the lack of DNA leaves this call unchecked. This CDR3 has 16 amino acids. CDR3 sequence: CASSSGQGEVHTEAFF.

The chain's CDR3 is CASSFAARGSSYNEQFF. The chain employs TRBV7-6 and TRBJ2-1. There are 17 residues in the CDR3. CDR1 SGHVS and CDR2 FNYEAQ come from the germline V gene.

The rearrangement joins TRBV7-9 to TRBJ2-2; the D call from TCRdb, TRBD1, cannot be confirmed without DNA. This CDR3 is built from 15 residues. Germline V gene sequence: CDR1 SEHNR, CDR2 FQNEAQ (reference sequence). CDR3 protein: CASSGAGAFTGELFF.

The chain links TRBV12-5 to TRBJ1-5; TCRdb names TRBD1, which stays unverified in the absence of DNA. This CDR3 has 17 amino acids. Germline V lookup: CDR1 LGHNT, CDR2 FRNRAP. The CDR3 here is CASGAPPGQGSNQPQHF. Looking up the rest from reference TRBV12-5 and TRBJ1-5 gives the full variable domain: DARVTQTPRHKVTEMGQEVTMRCQPILGHNTVFWYRQTMMQGLELLAYFRNRAPLDDSGMPKDRFSAEMPDATLATLKIQPSEPRDSAVYFCASGAPPGQGSNQPQHFGDGTRLSIL.

The chain uses TRBV18 and TRBJ2-2; TCRdb calls TRBD1, which cannot be checked without DNA. Germline lookup yields CDR1 KGHSH and CDR2 LQKENI. This CDR3 has 14 amino acids. CDR3 loop: CASSPGTNGGELFF. Full variable domain (missing parts from reference TRBV18 and TRBJ2-2): NAGVMQNPRHLVRRRGQEARLRCSPMKGHSHVYWYRQLPEEGLKFMVYLQKENIIDESGMPKERFSAEFPKEGPSILRIQQVVRGDSAAYFCASSPGTNGGELFFGEGSRLTVL.

This chain joins TRBV29-1 and TRBJ1-1; with no DNA, the TCRdb D assignment of TRBD1 cannot be verified. The CDR3 extends over 13 amino acids. CDR1 is SQVTM, CDR2 ANQGSEA, per germline. The CDR3 protein is CSAGGRENTEAFF. The whole variable domain, remainder taken from reference TRBV29-1 and TRBJ1-1, is SAVISQKPSRDICQRGTSLTIQCQVDSQVTMMFWYRQQPGQSLTLIATANQGSEATYESGFVIDKFPISRPNLTFSTLTVSNMSPEDSSIYLCSAGGRENTEAFFGQGTRLTVV.

This sequence joins TRBV5-1 and TRBJ2-5; TCRdb indicates TRBD1, and absent DNA this call remains unverified. The germline gives CDR1 SGHRS, CDR2 YFSETQ. This CDR3 spans 15 amino acids. CDR3 sequence: CASSGVQGGQETQYF.

V usage is TRBV5-1 and J usage is TRBJ2-7; TCRdb's D call, TRBD1, is unchecked because there is no DNA. The CDR3 is 14 residues long. CDR1 is SGHRS and CDR2 is YFSETQ in the germline V gene. Here the CDR3 reads CASSPLGRTYEQYF.

This rearrangement joins TRBV12-3 or TRBV12-4 to TRBJ2-1; TCRdb returns TRBD1, unconfirmable since there is no DNA. The CDR3 runs 16 residues. This CDR3 reads CASAEGGSSSYNEQFF.

This chain joins TRBV12-3 or TRBV12-4 and TRBJ1-5; TCRdb outputs TRBD1, but without DNA this stays unchecked. The CDR3 has 15 residues. CDR3 sequence: CASSTGTVFNQPQHF.

The CDR3 spells CSARGGPQGEQIEAFF. The J gene is TRBJ1-1, the V gene TRBV20-1. Per the germline V gene, CDR1 is DFQATT and CDR2 is SNEGSKA (reference sequence). CDR3 size: 16 residues.

The rearrangement uses TRBV10-3 and TRBJ2-7. CDR1 and CDR2 (germline): ENHRY, SYGVKD. The CDR3 runs 11 residues. The CDR3 reads CAIRLSAEQYF.